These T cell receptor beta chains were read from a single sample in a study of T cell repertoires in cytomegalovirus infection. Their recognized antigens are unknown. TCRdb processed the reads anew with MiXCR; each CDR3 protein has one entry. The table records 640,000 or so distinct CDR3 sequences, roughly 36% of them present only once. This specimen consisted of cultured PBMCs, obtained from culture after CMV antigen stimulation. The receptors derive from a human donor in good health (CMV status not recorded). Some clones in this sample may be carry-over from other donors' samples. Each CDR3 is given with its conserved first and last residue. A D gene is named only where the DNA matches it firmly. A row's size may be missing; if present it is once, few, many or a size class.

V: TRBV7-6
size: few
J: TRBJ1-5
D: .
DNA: TGTGCCAGCAGCTTACTCCCGGGGATGGGCAATCAGCCCCAGCATTTT
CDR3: CASSLLPGMGNQPQHF

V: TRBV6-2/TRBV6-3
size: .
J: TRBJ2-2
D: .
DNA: TGTGCCAGCGGGCACACAAACACCGGGGAGCTGTTTTTT
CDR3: CASGHTNTGELFF

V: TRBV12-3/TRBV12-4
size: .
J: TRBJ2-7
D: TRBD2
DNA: TGTGCCAGCAGTATACTAGCGGACTACGAGCAGTACTTC
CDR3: CASSILADYEQYF

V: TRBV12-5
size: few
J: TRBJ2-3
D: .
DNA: TGTGCTAGTGGCTCATTCCGGTCCGATACGCAGTATTTT
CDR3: CASGSFRSDTQYF

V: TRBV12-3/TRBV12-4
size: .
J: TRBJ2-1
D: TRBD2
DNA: TGTGCCAGCATCGCCGGGACTAGCGGTTTCTACAATGAGCAGTTCTTC
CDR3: CASIAGTSGFYNEQFF

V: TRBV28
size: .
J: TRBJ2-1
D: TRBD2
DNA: TGTGCCAGCGTCGGGACTAGCGGGAGCGGGGGGGGGGGGTCCTACAATGAGCAGTTCTTC
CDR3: CASVGTSGSGGGGSYNEQFF

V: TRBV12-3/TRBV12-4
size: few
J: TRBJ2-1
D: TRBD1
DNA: TGTGCCAGCAGTTTGGTCCCAGGGGGATACAATGAGCAGTTCTTC
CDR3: CASSLVPGGYNEQFF

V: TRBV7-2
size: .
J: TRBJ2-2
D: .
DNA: TGTGCCAGCAGCCCTACAGGGAGGCAGCTGAACACCGGGCAGCTGTTTTTT
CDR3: CASSPTGRQLNTGQLFF

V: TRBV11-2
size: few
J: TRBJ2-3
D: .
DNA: TGTGCCAGCAGCTTAGTAATAGCATCAGATACGCAGTATTTT
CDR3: CASSLVIASDTQYF

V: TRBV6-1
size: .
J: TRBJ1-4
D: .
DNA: TGTGCCAGCAGTGTGAGTCAGGGCCGTAATGAAAAACTGTTTTTT
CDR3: CASSVSQGRNEKLFF

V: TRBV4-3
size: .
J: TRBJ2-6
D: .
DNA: TGCGCCAGCAGCCAAGGACTCCCGGGGGCCAACGTCCTGACTTTC
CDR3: CASSQGLPGANVLTF